Given below is one TCR beta chain in context. Its cognate antigen is unknown. Primers: 60 Vbeta forward and 13 Jbeta reverse. Method: immunoSEQ multiplex PCR; TCRdb's copy keeps in-frame clones and lacks some. The sample records under 150,000 clones, 70% to 80% being singletons. This sample was taken from a study of cytomegalovirus exposure and HLA in healthy donors. Study information: There were about 85 million unique TCRs (from HLA-typed donors) in an early data release.

The CDR3 is 16 residues long. From germline, CDR1 is LNHDA and CDR2 SQIVND (reference sequence). With 5 bases clipped from V and 1 base from J, the junction kept 10 bases outside the gene matches. General study results and limits: In an earlier analysis, about 87% or about 30%: the productive usage of most TCR beta V segments. A later analysis linked a missense variant in DCLRE1C to the trimming of TCR beta V and J genes.

The rearrangement links TRBV19 to TRBJ1-1; 7 bases match TRBD1. What was sequenced was PBMCs. This TCR came from a man aged 50 to 59 in good health and CMV-seronegative. DNA of the CDR3: TGTGCCAGTAGTTTCCCGACAGGGCAGAGGAACACTGAAGCTTTCTTT. Its protein product is CASSFPTGQRNTEAFF.